A single sample is the source of the 28 T cell receptor beta chains below, sequenced in a study of blood T cell repertoires in COVID-19. Sequencing used immunoSEQ multiplex PCR; TCRdb keeps in-frame clones, though not all of them. The data hold 200,000 to 300,000 clones, with around 90% observed a single time. The sequenced sample consisted of peripheral blood. The source is a woman aged 40 to 50 with acute or convalescent COVID-19.

CDR3 bases: TGTGCCACCAGTGATCAAAGGACAGGGAAACAAGAGACCCAGTACTTC. Its protein product is CATSDQRTGKQETQYF. The chain uses TRBV24-1 and TRBJ2-5, with 8 bases aligning to TRBD1. J gave up 2 bases and V 3 bases, and 7 bases lay outside the gene matches. This CDR3 has 16 amino acids. The germline gives CDR1 KGHDR, CDR2 SFDVKD.

V usage is TRBV19 and J usage is TRBJ1-5, with D perhaps TRBD1 (6 bases). CDR3 length: 15 residues. V shed 6 bases and J shed 0 bases, with 12 bases lying between them. Germline V lookup: CDR1 LNHDA, CDR2 SQIVND (reference sequence). CDR3 residues: CASSSGTRSNQPQHF. CDR3 nucleotide sequence: TGTGCCAGTAGCTCCGGGACACGTAGCAATCAGCCCCAGCATTTT.

The V gene is TRBV10-3, the J gene TRBJ1-3; 9 positions agree with TRBD1. Per the germline V gene, CDR1 is ENHRY and CDR2 is SYGVKD. The J segment lost 5 bases and the V segment lost 6 bases, leaving 17 bases of the junction unmatched. The CDR3 extends over 18 amino acids. The CDR3 bases are TGTGCCATCAGAGGGGCCTTGCCGGGACAGGGTCCCCGAAACACCATATATTTT. Translation: CAIRGALPGQGPRNTIYF.

CDR3: CASSYSGQGFKEKLFF. In DNA form, the CDR3 reads TGTGCCAGCAGTTACTCTGGGCAGGGTTTTAAGGAAAAACTGTTTTTT. This chain uses TRBV6-5 with TRBJ1-4, with D perhaps matching TRBD1 (5 bases). Germline CDR1 MNHEY, CDR2 SVGAGI. The length of the CDR3 is 16 residues. V was clipped by 0 bases and J by 8 bases, with 16 bases between them.

This chain joins TRBV7-7 and TRBJ2-5, with D tentatively TRBD1 (5 bases). The V end lost 2 bases, the J end lost 5 bases, and 9 bases lay between the germline ends. The germline V gene has CDR1 SSHAT and CDR2 FNYEAQ (reference sequence). The CDR3 extends over 13 amino acids. CDR3 DNA: TGTGCCAGCAGCTTATCAGGGTTCGAGACCCAGTACTTC. As protein: CASSLSGFETQYF.

The genes are TRBV2 and TRBJ1-2; tentative D call: TRBD1 (6 bases). Trimming cost V 3 bases and J 4 bases, with 15 bases left between them. Germline assignment: CDR1 SNHLY and CDR2 FYNNEI. The CDR3 runs 15 residues. The CDR3 region is CASSDKGGGLYGYTF. CDR3 sequence (DNA): TGTGCCAGCAGTGATAAAGGGGGAGGGCTCTATGGCTACACCTTC.

A few counts support this clone. The chain links TRBV27 to TRBJ1-5; D is ambiguous. The CDR3 has 13 amino acids. The V gene lost 4 bases and the J gene lost 0 bases, with 4 bases spanning the gap. Germline-derived CDR1 and CDR2 are MNHEY and SMNVEV (reference sequence). The CDR3 here is CASSYGSNQPQHF. The CDR3 DNA is TGTGCCAGCAGTTACGGTAGCAATCAGCCCCAGCATTTT.

The chain recombines TRBV18 with TRBJ1-1, with 8 bases identical to TRBD1. V was pared by 6 bases and J by 5 bases, with 5 bases of the junction left unmatched. The CDR3 has 13 amino acids. CDR1 and CDR2 (germline): KGHSH, LQKENI. CDR3 in amino acids: CASSRDRRTEAFF. The CDR3, as DNA: TGTGCCAGCTCCCGGGACAGGAGGACTGAAGCTTTCTTT.

The chain recombines TRBV5-1 with TRBJ1-2, with D tentatively TRBD1 (6 bases). CDR3 size: 15 residues. V shed 4 bases and J shed 4 bases, with 17 bases lying between them. CDR1 and CDR2 (germline): SGHRS, YFSETQ. The CDR3 DNA is TGCGCCAGCAGCCTCAGCCACAGGGATGCCTATGGCTACACCTTC. Translating gives CASSLSHRDAYGYTF.

The chain links TRBV4-2 to TRBJ1-2; 7 nucleotides agree with TRBD1. V lost 0 bases, J lost 3 bases, and 1 base stayed unmatched. Germline V CDR1 and CDR2: LGHNA, YNFKEQ. The CDR3 covers 14 residues. The CDR3 sequence is CASSQEGTDYGYTF. CDR3 in DNA: TGTGCCAGCAGCCAAGAGGGGACAGACTATGGCTACACCTTC.

The chain's CDR3 is CASSLTEGTGRRKAFF. In nucleotides, the CDR3 is TGTGCCAGCAGCTTAACGGAGGGGACAGGGCGGAGAAAAGCTTTCTTT. The chain employs TRBV7-3 and TRBJ1-1; TRBD1 matches 9 bases. Trimming took 0 bases from V and 9 from J; bases not matched to a gene: 11. Germline CDR1 is SGHTA and CDR2 is FQGTGA. The CDR3 covers 16 residues.

The gene calls are TRBV7-9 and TRBJ2-7, with 11 bases aligning to TRBD1. The CDR3 has 14 residues. The V gene's germline CDR1 is SEHNR and CDR2 FQNEAQ (reference sequence). Unmatched junction bases numbered 5, after V lost 5 bases and J lost 5 bases. The CDR3 protein is CASSPGQGANEQYV. CDR3 nucleotide sequence: TGTGCCAGCAGCCCAGGACAGGGGGCGAACGAGCAGTACGTC.

This clone was seen a single time. The V call is TRBV9, the J call TRBJ2-3, with TRBD1 matching over 9 bases. This CDR3 is 18 amino acids long. The germline gives CDR1 SGDLS, CDR2 YYNGEE. Unmatched junction bases numbered 16, after V lost 3 bases and J lost 5 bases. CDR3: CASSAPHPRTGVRDTQYF. The DNA of the CDR3 is TGTGCCAGCAGCGCCCCCCACCCCCGGACAGGGGTAAGAGATACGCAGTATTTT.

This sequence joins TRBV5-5 and TRBJ2-7; 10 positions match TRBD1. The CDR3 spans 15 residues. Germline-derived CDR1 and CDR2 are SGHKS and YYEKEE (reference sequence). V lost 4 bases, J lost 5 bases, and 9 bases stayed unmatched. The CDR3 region has the DNA TGTGCCAGCAGCCACTCACCTGGGACAGGGGACGAGCAGTACGTC. Amino acids: CASSHSPGTGDEQYV.

The rearrangement joins TRBV19 to TRBJ1-2; D remains unclear. CDR1 is LNHDA and CDR2 is SQIVND in the germline V gene (reference sequence). Trimming left V 1 base short and J 8 bases short, with 8 bases between. The CDR3 is 12 amino acids. The CDR3 region is CASSIALRGYTF. Written as DNA, the CDR3 is TGTGCCAGTAGTATAGCACTCAGGGGCTACACCTTC.

V usage is TRBV7-9 and J usage is TRBJ1-1, with D hard to call. Germline CDR1 and CDR2: SEHNR and FQNEAQ (reference sequence). V was clipped by 6 bases and J by 1 base, with 15 bases between them. This CDR3 region has 15 residues. Here the CDR3 reads CASSFSGLGNTEAFF. The CDR3 DNA reads TGTGCCAGCAGTTTCTCCGGACTGGGGAACACTGAAGCTTTCTTT.

The chain employs TRBV6-5 and TRBJ1-2; 7 bases fit TRBD1. The CDR3 is made up of 14 amino acids. The J segment lost 4 bases and the V segment lost 5 bases, leaving 7 bases of the junction unmatched. CDR1 and CDR2 (germline): MNHEY, SVGAGI. The CDR3 spells CASSRAEGAYGYTF. The CDR3 region has the DNA TGTGCCAGCAGTCGCGCGGAGGGGGCCTATGGCTACACCTTC.

The chain is built from TRBV6-1 and TRBJ1-2, with a possible D match to TRBD1 (5 bases). The CDR3 spans 14 residues. The germline V and J ends were trimmed by 1 base and 4 bases, with 10 bases remaining between them. Germline V CDR1 and CDR2: MNHNS, SASEGT. CDR3 sequence: CASSEGRVGYGYTF. CDR3 DNA sequence: TGTGCCAGCAGTGAAGGCAGGGTGGGCTATGGCTACACCTTC.

This rearrangement joins TRBV2 to TRBJ1-2, with a possible D match to TRBD1 (5 bases). Deletions cut 6 bases from V and 10 bases from J, with 18 bases between. CDR1 is SNHLY, CDR2 FYNNEI, per germline. The CDR3 length is 13 residues. The CDR3 sequence is CASRAQTVKAYTF. The CDR3 bases are TGTGCCAGCAGGGCCCAGACAGTAAAGGCCTACACCTTC.

The chain is built from TRBV19 and TRBJ2-3, with TRBD2 as a possible D gene (5 bases). Trimming left V 10 bases short and J 2 bases short, with 13 bases between. CDR3 size: 13 residues. The germline V gene has CDR1 LNHDA and CDR2 SQIVND (reference sequence). CDR3 nucleotides: TGTGCCACCGGACGGGGATACACAGATACGCAGTATTTT. It translates to CATGRGYTDTQYF.

The genes are TRBV4-1 and TRBJ1-3; no clear D gene. The CDR3 covers 15 residues. Trimming shortened V by 3 bases and J by 0 bases, and 9 bases separated the two germline ends. Germline V CDR1 and CDR2: MGHRA, YSYEKL. CDR3 protein: CASSQTTSSGNTIYF. The DNA for the CDR3 is TGCGCCAGCAGCCAGACGACAAGCTCTGGAAACACCATATATTTT.

V and J are TRBV19 and TRBJ1-1; 8 nucleotides agree with TRBD1. The V segment lost 6 bases and the J segment 4 bases; nucleotides outside the gene matches: 7. Germline V CDR1 and CDR2: LNHDA, SQIVND (reference sequence). This CDR3 has 14 residues. The CDR3: CASSDPGQVTEAFF. DNA for the CDR3: TGTGCCAGTAGCGACCCGGGACAGGTCACTGAAGCTTTCTTT.

This chain links TRBV14 with TRBJ2-5; the D is unclear. The CDR3 runs 14 residues. V lost 2 bases, J lost 4 bases, and 11 bases lay in between. Germline values: CDR1 SGHDN, CDR2 FVKESK. The CDR3 nucleotides read TGTGCCAGCAGCCAAAGCAGGTGGTTAGAGACCCAGTACTTC. It is translated as CASSQSRWLETQYF.

This chain links TRBV19 with TRBJ2-5; D gene unclear. Trimming shortened V by 5 bases and J by 2 bases, and 3 bases separated the two germline ends. The germline gives CDR1 LNHDA, CDR2 SQIVND (reference sequence). The CDR3 has 11 amino acids. CDR3 nucleotides: TGTGCCAGTAGTCTTCAAGAGACCCAGTACTTC. This sequence encodes CASSLQETQYF.

The chain links TRBV12-3 or TRBV12-4 to TRBJ1-1; the match to TRBD1 covers 8 bases. This CDR3 region has 13 residues. J was trimmed by 8 bases and V by 5 bases; bases with no gene match: 7. CDR3 sequence (DNA): TGTGCCAGCAGTCCCGGGACAGGAGCCGAAGCTTTCTTT. Amino acid sequence: CASSPGTGAEAFF.

The CDR3 region is CASSLTGGLRAFF. The CDR3 nucleotides read TGTGCCAGCAGCTTAACAGGGGGCCTTCGTGCTTTCTTT. This rearrangement joins TRBV5-5 to TRBJ1-1, with 9 positions matching TRBD1. Trimming removed 2 bases from V and 11 bases from J; junction bases left unmatched: 7. Germline CDR1 reads SGHKS; CDR2 reads YYEKEE (reference sequence). There are 13 residues in the CDR3. The entire variable domain, with the rest obtained from reference TRBV5-5 and TRBJ1-1, is as follows: DAGVTQSPTHLIKTRGQQVTLRCSPISGHKSVSWYQQVLGQGPQFIFQYYEKEERGRGNFPDRFSARQFPNYSSELNVNALLLGDSALYLCASSLTGGLRAFFGQGTRLTVV.

The chain combines TRBV6-5 with TRBJ2-1; 9 bases line up with TRBD1. V shed 6 bases and J 7 bases; nucleotides not matched to a gene: 7. The CDR3 is 14 residues long. Germline-derived CDR1 and CDR2 are MNHEY and SVGAGI. This CDR3 is CASRSGTGQNEQFF. CDR3 nucleotides: TGTGCCAGCAGGTCCGGGACAGGGCAGAATGAGCAGTTCTTC.

The chain is built from TRBV10-3 and TRBJ1-5; unclear D gene. The CDR3 has 16 amino acids. Germline V gives CDR1 ENHRY, CDR2 SYGVKD. The V and J ends lost 4 bases and 0 bases respectively, with 13 bases between them. The CDR3 sequence: CAISAPGGFSNQPQHF. The CDR3 DNA reads TGTGCCATCAGTGCCCCGGGAGGGTTTAGCAATCAGCCCCAGCATTTT.